Listed below are T cell receptor beta chains from one sample, sequenced in a study of T-cell memory formation after mild COVID-19. TCRdb reprocessed the 5' RACE reads via MiXCR and lists one record per CDR3 protein. The sample holds around 150,000 distinct CDR3 sequences, about 14% seen once. The sequencing sample was made of PBMCs or a T cell subset sorted from them (not recorded which). The receptors were gathered from an adult woman who had mild COVID-19 (a few samples of this study predate the infection). Cell type and time point are not known. Both conserved end residues are part of each CDR3. Each record gives: D gene, clone size, J gene, V gene, CDR3 DNA, CDR3 protein. A D gene is named only where the DNA matches it firmly. Not every row has a clone size; where given, it reads once, few, many or a size class.

d_call: TRBD2
clone_size: .
j_call: TRBJ2-1
v_call: TRBV12-3/TRBV12-4
cdr3_nt: TGTGCCAGCAGCTCCTCCGGGACTAACAATGAGCAGTTCTTC
cdr3_aa: CASSSSGTNNEQFF

d_call: .
clone_size: few
j_call: TRBJ1-2
v_call: TRBV10-3
cdr3_nt: TGTGCCATCAGTGAGTCGGTAGGTCGGCAGGCTACACGAGGCTACACCTTC
cdr3_aa: CAISESVGRQATRGYTF

d_call: .
clone_size: .
j_call: TRBJ2-7
v_call: TRBV7-2
cdr3_nt: TGTGCCAGCAGCTTAAGTTGCGGGGGCCCCTACGAGCAGTACTTC
cdr3_aa: CASSLSCGGPYEQYF

d_call: .
clone_size: .
j_call: TRBJ2-2
v_call: TRBV6-5
cdr3_nt: TGTGCCAGCAGTTACGGTCTAGCCTACACCGGGGAGCTGTTTTTT
cdr3_aa: CASSYGLAYTGELFF

d_call: TRBD1
clone_size: .
j_call: TRBJ2-5
v_call: TRBV5-4
cdr3_nt: TGTGCCAGCAGCTTGCAAATACAGGGGGAGACCCAGTACTTC
cdr3_aa: CASSLQIQGETQYF

d_call: TRBD1
clone_size: few
j_call: TRBJ2-1
v_call: TRBV2
cdr3_nt: TGTGCCAGCAGCCGCCCCTGGGGTACGACAGGGACCAATGAGCAGTTCTTC
cdr3_aa: CASSRPWGTTGTNEQFF

d_call: .
clone_size: many
j_call: TRBJ2-1
v_call: TRBV7-2
cdr3_nt: TGTGCCAGCAGCTTAGACTATACCTCCTACAATGAGCAGTTCTTC
cdr3_aa: CASSLDYTSYNEQFF

d_call: .
clone_size: .
j_call: TRBJ2-4
v_call: TRBV7-9
cdr3_nt: TGTGCCAGCAGCTTATTCGGGGCGGGAACCAAAAACATTCAGTACTTC
cdr3_aa: CASSLFGAGTKNIQYF

d_call: .
clone_size: few
j_call: TRBJ2-1
v_call: TRBV5-6
cdr3_nt: TGTGCCAGCAGCTTGGGGGTGGGGTTCTCCTACAATGAGCAGTTCTTC
cdr3_aa: CASSLGVGFSYNEQFF

d_call: TRBD2
clone_size: .
j_call: TRBJ2-3
v_call: TRBV5-6
cdr3_nt: TGTGCCAGCAGCCCCTCATGGACTAGCGGGAGTGGAGGCACAGATACGCAGTATTTT
cdr3_aa: CASSPSWTSGSGGTDTQYF

d_call: .
clone_size: .
j_call: TRBJ2-7
v_call: TRBV6-5
cdr3_nt: TGTGCCAGCAGTGGTAGGGGTATTGTCTACGAGCAGTACTTC
cdr3_aa: CASSGRGIVYEQYF

d_call: .
clone_size: .
j_call: TRBJ2-3
v_call: TRBV15
cdr3_nt: TGTGCCACCAGCAGATCGCCTAGCACAGATACGCAGTATTTT
cdr3_aa: CATSRSPSTDTQYF

d_call: .
clone_size: .
j_call: TRBJ1-5
v_call: TRBV20-1
cdr3_nt: TGCAGTGCTCAGGACGCATATAGCAATCAGCCCCAGCATTTT
cdr3_aa: CSAQDAYSNQPQHF

d_call: .
clone_size: few
j_call: TRBJ2-7
v_call: TRBV7-9
cdr3_nt: TGTGCCAGCAGCTTAGAGGCAGGGTCCTACTTC
cdr3_aa: CASSLEAGSYF

d_call: TRBD2
clone_size: few
j_call: TRBJ2-5
v_call: TRBV4-2
cdr3_nt: TGTGCCAGCAGCCAAGATGGGGCGGGAGGGCCCAGTATTGCGGAAGAGACCCAGTACTTC
cdr3_aa: CASSQDGAGGPSIAEETQYF

d_call: .
clone_size: .
j_call: TRBJ2-2
v_call: TRBV13
cdr3_nt: TGTGCCACCCTCAGAGGAGGAGGCGACACCGGGGAGCTGTTTTTT
cdr3_aa: CATLRGGGDTGELFF

d_call: .
clone_size: few
j_call: TRBJ1-1
v_call: TRBV5-1
cdr3_nt: TGCGCCAGCAAGGAGGGGGGGGCCACTGAAGCTTTCTTT
cdr3_aa: CASKEGGATEAFF

d_call: .
clone_size: .
j_call: TRBJ2-7
v_call: TRBV6-1
cdr3_nt: TGTGCCAGCACTAAAGGGACAGAGCAGTACTTC
cdr3_aa: CASTKGTEQYF

d_call: TRBD1
clone_size: .
j_call: TRBJ2-3
v_call: TRBV24-1
cdr3_nt: TGTGCCACCAGTGAAACCGGGACAGGACGCACAGATACGCAGTATTTT
cdr3_aa: CATSETGTGRTDTQYF

d_call: .
clone_size: few
j_call: TRBJ1-1
v_call: TRBV12-3/TRBV12-4
cdr3_nt: TGTGCCAGCAGTTTGGGTCAGGTGAACACTGAAGCTTTCTTT
cdr3_aa: CASSLGQVNTEAFF

d_call: TRBD2
clone_size: many
j_call: TRBJ2-2
v_call: TRBV11-2
cdr3_nt: TGTGCCAGCAGCTCGGGACTAGCGGCTAACACCGGGGAGCTGTTTTTT
cdr3_aa: CASSSGLAANTGELFF

d_call: TRBD2
clone_size: .
j_call: TRBJ2-7
v_call: TRBV4-3
cdr3_nt: TGCGCCAGCAGCCAAGATGTTGGGCTAGCGGTTTCCTACGAGCAGTACTTC
cdr3_aa: CASSQDVGLAVSYEQYF

d_call: .
clone_size: .
j_call: TRBJ1-4
v_call: TRBV15
cdr3_nt: TGTGCCACCAGCACCTTCGCAACTAATGAAAAACTGTTTTTT
cdr3_aa: CATSTFATNEKLFF

d_call: TRBD2
clone_size: .
j_call: TRBJ2-4
v_call: TRBV6-5
cdr3_nt: TGTGCCAGTTACAGCCTAGCGGGAGGGACCAAAAACATTCAGTACTTC
cdr3_aa: CASYSLAGGTKNIQYF

d_call: TRBD1
clone_size: .
j_call: TRBJ2-7
v_call: TRBV6-2/TRBV6-3
cdr3_nt: TGTGCCAGCAGTTTCGGACAGGGGGATGACTACGAGCAGTACTTC
cdr3_aa: CASSFGQGDDYEQYF

d_call: .
clone_size: many
j_call: TRBJ2-5
v_call: TRBV18
cdr3_nt: TGTGCCAGCTCACCTAAAGAGACCCAGTACTTC
cdr3_aa: CASSPKETQYF

d_call: .
clone_size: once
j_call: TRBJ2-6
v_call: TRBV12-3/TRBV12-4
cdr3_nt: TGTGCCAGCAGTTTTGAGCTAGGGAGGCGGAGCTCTGGGGCCAACGTCCTGACTTTC
cdr3_aa: CASSFELGRRSSGANVLTF

d_call: TRBD1
clone_size: .
j_call: TRBJ2-7
v_call: TRBV7-9
cdr3_nt: TGTGCCAGCAGCTCCTCGGGACAGGGTTACTACGAGCAGTACTTC
cdr3_aa: CASSSSGQGYYEQYF

d_call: .
clone_size: few
j_call: TRBJ1-5
v_call: TRBV5-5
cdr3_nt: TGTGCCAGCAGCTTTGGAGAAAGTGGCAATCAGCCCCAGCATTTT
cdr3_aa: CASSFGESGNQPQHF

d_call: .
clone_size: few
j_call: TRBJ1-1
v_call: TRBV5-1
cdr3_nt: TGCGCCAGCAGCTTGGCGGTGGAAAACACTGAAGCTTTCTTT
cdr3_aa: CASSLAVENTEAFF

d_call: TRBD2
clone_size: .
j_call: TRBJ2-6
v_call: TRBV25-1
cdr3_nt: TGTGCCAGCTCAACGCGGGAGCTTTATTCCGGGGCCAACGTCCTGACTTTC
cdr3_aa: CASSTRELYSGANVLTF

d_call: .
clone_size: .
j_call: TRBJ2-5
v_call: TRBV20-1
cdr3_nt: TGCAGTGCTATAAAGATCGAGGTAGCGCCCCCGACCCAGTACTTC
cdr3_aa: CSAIKIEVAPPTQYF

d_call: .
clone_size: .
j_call: TRBJ2-3
v_call: TRBV20-1
cdr3_nt: TGCAGTGCGCGATTTGGGACGGCCGCCACAGATACGCAGTATTTT
cdr3_aa: CSARFGTAATDTQYF

d_call: .
clone_size: few
j_call: TRBJ1-1
v_call: TRBV27
cdr3_nt: TGTGCCAGCAGTTTGGGTCGGTTGAACACTGAAGCTTTCTTT
cdr3_aa: CASSLGRLNTEAFF

d_call: TRBD1
clone_size: .
j_call: TRBJ2-7
v_call: TRBV2
cdr3_nt: TGTGCCAGTCGTACAACACAGGGGGACGAGCAGTACTTC
cdr3_aa: CASRTTQGDEQYF

d_call: TRBD1
clone_size: few
j_call: TRBJ2-7
v_call: TRBV6-5
cdr3_nt: TGTGCCAGCAGTTACTCAGGGGACAGTGGGGACGAGCAGTACTTC
cdr3_aa: CASSYSGDSGDEQYF

d_call: .
clone_size: .
j_call: TRBJ2-3
v_call: TRBV27
cdr3_nt: TGTGCCAGCAGATTAGGGAATACGCAGTATTTT
cdr3_aa: CASRLGNTQYF

d_call: .
clone_size: .
j_call: TRBJ1-1
v_call: TRBV4-1
cdr3_nt: TGCGCCAGCAGGGGTGAAGTGAACACTGAAGCTTTCTTT
cdr3_aa: CASRGEVNTEAFF

d_call: .
clone_size: .
j_call: TRBJ2-1
v_call: TRBV7-2
cdr3_nt: TGTGCCAGCAGCCCCGCCAGGAACTTCAATGAGCAGTTCTTC
cdr3_aa: CASSPARNFNEQFF

d_call: .
clone_size: few
j_call: TRBJ1-5
v_call: TRBV6-6
cdr3_nt: TGTGCCAGCAGTTACCTACTAAATCAGCCCCAGCATTTT
cdr3_aa: CASSYLLNQPQHF

d_call: TRBD1
clone_size: .
j_call: TRBJ2-3
v_call: TRBV20-1
cdr3_nt: TGCAGTGCCAAGGGGACAGGTGGTCCAGATACGCAGTATTTT
cdr3_aa: CSAKGTGGPDTQYF

d_call: .
clone_size: .
j_call: TRBJ2-7
v_call: TRBV18
cdr3_nt: TGTGCCAGCTCACTCTATGACAGTTCCGGGAGCTACGAGCAGTACTTC
cdr3_aa: CASSLYDSSGSYEQYF

d_call: .
clone_size: .
j_call: TRBJ1-2
v_call: TRBV4-1
cdr3_nt: TGCGCCAGCAGGGCTTTGGGCGGGTATGGCTACACCTTC
cdr3_aa: CASRALGGYGYTF

d_call: .
clone_size: .
j_call: TRBJ1-4
v_call: TRBV7-9
cdr3_nt: TGTGCCAGCAGCCCCGGGGCCGCCGGGGGACTGTTTTTT
cdr3_aa: CASSPGAAGGLFF

d_call: .
clone_size: few
j_call: TRBJ1-1
v_call: TRBV30
cdr3_nt: TGTGCCTGGATATGGGAGGTGGGATACACTGAAGCTTTCTTT
cdr3_aa: CAWIWEVGYTEAFF

d_call: .
clone_size: .
j_call: TRBJ2-3
v_call: TRBV24-1
cdr3_nt: TGTGCCACCAGTGATTTCTACGGGCGGAATACGCAGTATTTT
cdr3_aa: CATSDFYGRNTQYF

d_call: .
clone_size: few
j_call: TRBJ1-2
v_call: TRBV12-3/TRBV12-4
cdr3_nt: TGTGCCACCCGGCCCCAACGGGATGGCTACACCTTC
cdr3_aa: CATRPQRDGYTF

d_call: .
clone_size: many
j_call: TRBJ2-1
v_call: TRBV12-3/TRBV12-4
cdr3_nt: TGTGCCAGCAGTTTAACTGGATCCTACAATGAGCAGTTCTTC
cdr3_aa: CASSLTGSYNEQFF

d_call: .
clone_size: few
j_call: TRBJ1-5
v_call: TRBV12-3/TRBV12-4
cdr3_nt: TGTGCCAGCAGTTTGAGAGGGACCTTGCATTTT
cdr3_aa: CASSLRGTLHF

d_call: .
clone_size: .
j_call: TRBJ1-1
v_call: TRBV29-1
cdr3_nt: TGCAGCGTTGTCGCAGATATGAACACTGAAGCTTTCTTT
cdr3_aa: CSVVADMNTEAFF

d_call: .
clone_size: .
j_call: TRBJ2-2
v_call: TRBV4-1
cdr3_nt: TGCGCCAGCAACCTTCAGGGGTCCGGGGAGCTGTTTTTT
cdr3_aa: CASNLQGSGELFF

d_call: TRBD2
clone_size: .
j_call: TRBJ2-5
v_call: TRBV19
cdr3_nt: TGTGCCAGTAGTATGTGGGACTATAGTGGAGAGACCCAGTACTTC
cdr3_aa: CASSMWDYSGETQYF